This entry concerns a single T cell receptor beta chain. Its antigen is not identified. The entry originates in a study of shared clonotypes between healthy human individuals. Whole-study findings and limits: A limitation of the genetic and exposure-history diversity represented arose from few donors.

Donors comprised only Caucasian adults living in Nashville, Tennessee. Measured with immunoSEQ multiplex PCR; TCRdb has only the in-frame clones, and not every one. This table holds around 1.1 million clones, 70% to 85% found once. The sequenced sample was memory CD4+ T cells from PBMCs. Subset noted: CD45RA-negative fraction. This clonotype was sampled from a man between 18 and 35 years old in good health. Some clones in this sample may be carry-over from other donors' samples.

CDR3 sequence (DNA): TGTGCCAGCAGAAAACAGGGTGATGGCTACACCTTC. Encoded protein: CASRKQGDGYTF. This chain joins TRBV6-6 and TRBJ1-2; D is possibly TRBD1 (6 bases). The CDR3 has 12 residues. The germline gives CDR1 MNHNY, CDR2 SVGAGI (reference sequence). V was trimmed by 6 bases and J by 6 bases, leaving 11 bases between them.